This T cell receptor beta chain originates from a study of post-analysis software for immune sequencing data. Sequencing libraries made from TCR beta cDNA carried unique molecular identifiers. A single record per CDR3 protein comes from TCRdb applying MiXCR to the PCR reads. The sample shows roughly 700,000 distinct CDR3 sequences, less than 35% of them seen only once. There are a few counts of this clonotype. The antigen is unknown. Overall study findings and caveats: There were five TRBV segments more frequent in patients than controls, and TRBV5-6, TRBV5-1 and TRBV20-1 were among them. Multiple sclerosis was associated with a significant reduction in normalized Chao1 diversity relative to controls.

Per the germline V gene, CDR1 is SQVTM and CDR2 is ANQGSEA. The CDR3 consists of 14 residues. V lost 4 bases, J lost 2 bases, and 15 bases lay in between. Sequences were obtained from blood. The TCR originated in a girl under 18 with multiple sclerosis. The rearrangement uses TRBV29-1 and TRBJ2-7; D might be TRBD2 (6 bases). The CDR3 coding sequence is TGCAGCGTTGCTGTTGGGGGGATCGCCTACGAGCAGTACTTC. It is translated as CSVAVGGIAYEQYF.